Presented here are 10 T cell receptor beta chains from one specimen sequenced in a study of CD8 T cells in Susac syndrome. cDNA came from around 0.5 to 1 ug RNA primed by random hexamers. TCRdb passed the immunoSEQ multiplex PCR reads through MiXCR, listing each CDR3 protein once. The table lists hundreds of thousands of distinct CDR3 sequences, approximately 90% of them singletons. The sequenced material came from CD8+ T cells from PBMCs. Every receptor here comes from a human donor with multiple sclerosis.

The rearrangement links TRBV19 to TRBJ1-1; D not certain. Germline CDR1 and CDR2: LNHDA and SQIVND (reference sequence). The CDR3 has 13 amino acids. V lost 3 bases to trimming and J lost 5 bases, with 10 bases between them. As DNA, the CDR3 is TGTGCCAGTAGTATGACGGAAAGGACTGAAGCTTTCTTT. Amino acids: CASSMTERTEAFF.

The rearrangement uses TRBV20-1 and TRBJ2-5; 8 bases line up with TRBD1. Losses at the gene ends were 0 bases for V and 3 bases for J; bases not matched to a gene: 6. Looked up from germline, CDR1 is DFQATT and CDR2 is SNEGSKA (reference sequence). The CDR3 spans 15 residues. CDR3 in amino acids: CSARDWDRIEETQYF. The CDR3 nucleotides are TGCAGTGCTAGAGATTGGGACAGGATCGAAGAGACCCAGTACTTC.

This clonotype was picked up a small number of times. The chain couples TRBV30 to TRBJ2-7; no definite D call. Germline-derived CDR1 and CDR2 are GTSNPN and SVGIG (reference sequence). The V end lost 0 bases, the J end lost 5 bases, and 11 bases lay between the germline ends. The CDR3 totals 13 residues. CDR3 coding DNA: TGTGCCTGGAGTGTACGTAGTACAGACGAGCAGTACTTC. Protein product: CAWSVRSTDEQYF.

The chain recombines TRBV9 with TRBJ1-3, with D possibly TRBD1 on 6 matching bases. V was cut by 3 bases and J by 0 bases, with 16 bases left in between. Germline CDR1 reads SGDLS; CDR2 reads YYNGEE. This CDR3 region has 17 residues. The chain's CDR3 is CASSGQHRAASGNTIYF. CDR3 coding DNA: TGTGCCAGCAGCGGCCAGCACAGGGCTGCCTCTGGAAACACCATATATTTT.

This chain links TRBV30 with TRBJ2-5; no clear D. This CDR3 has 11 residues. Germline V gene data show CDR1 as GTSNPN and CDR2 as SVGIG (reference sequence). The V end was cut by 1 base, the J end by 7 bases, with 7 bases between. The CDR3: CAWSAPGTQYF. The DNA of the CDR3 is TGTGCCTGGAGTGCCCCGGGGACCCAGTACTTC.

The genes are TRBV15 and TRBJ1-1, with D possibly TRBD1 on 6 matching bases. The CDR3 has 15 residues. In germline, CDR1 is LNHNV, CDR2 YYDKDF (reference sequence). Trimming pared 5 bases from V and 0 bases from J, leaving 13 bases between. The CDR3 bases are TGTGCCACCAGCGGGGGCGAGGGTCTGAACACTGAAGCTTTCTTT. Translating it yields CATSGGEGLNTEAFF. Supplemented by reference TRBV15 and TRBJ1-1, the full variable domain reads DAMVIQNPRYQVTQFGKPVTLSCSQTLNHNVMYWYQQKSSQAPKLLFHYYDKDFNNEADTPDNFQSRRPNTSFCFLDIRSPGLGDTAMYLCATSGGEGLNTEAFFGQGTRLTVV.

The chain couples TRBV30 to TRBJ2-7; weak D call: TRBD2 (6 bases). The CDR3 sequence is 13 residues long. Germline CDR1 GTSNPN, CDR2 SVGIG (reference sequence). Trimming took 3 bases from V and 0 from J, leaving 9 bases between them. The CDR3 loop is CAWSMDYSYEQYF. The CDR3 bases are TGTGCCTGGAGCATGGACTACTCCTACGAGCAGTACTTC.

A few counts support this clonotype. The genes are TRBV7-9 and TRBJ2-6; 8 bases match TRBD1. J was trimmed by 6 bases and V by 4 bases; bases with no gene match: 14. CDR1 and CDR2 (germline): SEHNR, FQNEAQ (reference sequence). This CDR3 has 18 amino acids. CDR3 in amino acids: CASSSPGQEYRAANVLTF. Written as DNA, the CDR3 is TGTGCCAGCAGCTCCCCGGGACAGGAGTATAGGGCGGCCAACGTCCTGACTTTC.

This rearrangement joins TRBV29-1 to TRBJ2-1, with 8 bases that match TRBD2. The V segment lost 3 bases and the J segment 7 bases; nucleotides outside the gene matches: 8. The CDR3 totals 14 residues. CDR1 is SQVTM, CDR2 ANQGSEA, per germline. The chain's CDR3 is CSVESGGGGNEQFF. The CDR3 DNA is TGCAGCGTTGAGAGCGGGGGAGGAGGAAATGAGCAGTTCTTC.

This chain joins TRBV20-1 and TRBJ2-7; tentatively, D is TRBD1 or TRBD2 (5 bases each). The CDR3 extends over 16 amino acids. V gave up 0 bases and J gave up 3 bases, with 18 bases separating them. CDR1 is DFQATT and CDR2 is SNEGSKA in the germline V gene (reference sequence). The CDR3 spells CSARDSGTGTIYEQYF. CDR3 in DNA: TGCAGTGCTAGAGATTCGGGGACCGGGACCATCTACGAGCAGTACTTC.